The sequence of this T cell receptor (beta chain) was determined in a study of beta chain bispecific antibodies for T cell cancers. Study-level background: Healthy donor T cells cocultured with leukemia lines and bispecific antibodies. Overall study results and limits: Most targeted TRBV signal came from the leukemia cell line cells, not normal T cells.

Blood mononuclear cells were expanded for 2 to 4 days using either OKT3 anti-CD3 antibody or CD3/CD28 beads. There are many counts of this clonotype. The antigen is undetermined. TCRdb re-analysed the 5' RACE reads in MiXCR, keeping a single row per CDR3 protein. The sample carries about 20,000 distinct CDR3 sequences, over 2.5% recorded once. The TCR was taken from a human donor in good health. Some clones in this sample may be carry-over from other donors' samples. The specimen sequenced was healthy donor T cells cultured with leukemia cells.

For the CDR3, the DNA is TGTGCCAGCAGCCAAGCCCTAGCGGATTACAATGAGCAGTTCTTC. Its protein product is CASSQALADYNEQFF. The chain uses TRBV3-1 and TRBJ2-1; 7 nucleotides agree with TRBD2. V lost 1 base and J lost 4; bases outside the gene matches: 4. The CDR3 runs to 15 residues. Germline V gives CDR1 LGHDT, CDR2 YNNKEL (reference sequence).